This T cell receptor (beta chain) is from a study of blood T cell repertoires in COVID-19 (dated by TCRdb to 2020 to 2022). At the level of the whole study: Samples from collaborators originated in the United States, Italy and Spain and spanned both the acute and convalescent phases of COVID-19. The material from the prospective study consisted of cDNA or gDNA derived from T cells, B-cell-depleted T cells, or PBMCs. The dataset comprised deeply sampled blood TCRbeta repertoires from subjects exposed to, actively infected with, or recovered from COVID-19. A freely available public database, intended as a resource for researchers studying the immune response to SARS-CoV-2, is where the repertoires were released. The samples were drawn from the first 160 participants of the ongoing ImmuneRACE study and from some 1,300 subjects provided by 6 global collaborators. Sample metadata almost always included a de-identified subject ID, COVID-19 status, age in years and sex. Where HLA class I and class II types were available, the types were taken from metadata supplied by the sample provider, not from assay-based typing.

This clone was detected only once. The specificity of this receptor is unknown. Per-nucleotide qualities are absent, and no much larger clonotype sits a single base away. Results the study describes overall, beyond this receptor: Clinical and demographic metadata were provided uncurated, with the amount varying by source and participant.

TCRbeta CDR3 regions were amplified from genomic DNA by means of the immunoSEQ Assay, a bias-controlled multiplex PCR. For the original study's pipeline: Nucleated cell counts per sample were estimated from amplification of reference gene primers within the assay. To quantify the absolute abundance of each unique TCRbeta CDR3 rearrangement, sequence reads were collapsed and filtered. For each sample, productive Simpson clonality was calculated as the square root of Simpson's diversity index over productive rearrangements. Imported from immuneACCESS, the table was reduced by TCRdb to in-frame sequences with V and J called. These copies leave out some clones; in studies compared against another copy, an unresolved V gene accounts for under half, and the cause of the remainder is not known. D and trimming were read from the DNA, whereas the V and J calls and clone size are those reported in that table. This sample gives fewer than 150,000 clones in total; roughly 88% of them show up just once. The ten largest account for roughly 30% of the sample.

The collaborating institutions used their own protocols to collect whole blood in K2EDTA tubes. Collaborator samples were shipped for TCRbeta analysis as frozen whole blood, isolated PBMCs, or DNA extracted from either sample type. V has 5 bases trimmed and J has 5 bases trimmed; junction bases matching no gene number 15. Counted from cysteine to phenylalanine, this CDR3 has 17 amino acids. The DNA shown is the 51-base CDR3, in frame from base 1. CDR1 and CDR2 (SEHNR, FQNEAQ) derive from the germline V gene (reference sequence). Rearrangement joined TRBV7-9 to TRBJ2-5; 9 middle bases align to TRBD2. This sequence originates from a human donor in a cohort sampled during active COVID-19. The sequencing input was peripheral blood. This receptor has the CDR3 CASSDTSGPVPWETQYF. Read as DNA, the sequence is TGTGCCAGCAGCGACACTAGCGGGCCCGTCCCATGGGAGACCCAGTACTTC.